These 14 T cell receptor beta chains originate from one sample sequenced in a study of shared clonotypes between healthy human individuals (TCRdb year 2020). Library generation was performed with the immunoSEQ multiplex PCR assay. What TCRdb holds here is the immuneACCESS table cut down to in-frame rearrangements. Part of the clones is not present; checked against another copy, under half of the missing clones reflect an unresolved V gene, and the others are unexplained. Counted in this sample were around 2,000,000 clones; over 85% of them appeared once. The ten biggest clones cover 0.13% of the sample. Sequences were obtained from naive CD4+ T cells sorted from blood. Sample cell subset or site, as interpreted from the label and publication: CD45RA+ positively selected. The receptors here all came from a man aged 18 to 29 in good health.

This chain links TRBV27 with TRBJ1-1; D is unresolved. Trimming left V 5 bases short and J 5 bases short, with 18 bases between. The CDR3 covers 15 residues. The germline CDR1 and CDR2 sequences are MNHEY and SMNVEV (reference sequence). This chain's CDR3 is CASSKTSRGGTEAFF. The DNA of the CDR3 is TGTGCCAGCAGTAAAACAAGCCGGGGAGGGACTGAAGCTTTCTTT.

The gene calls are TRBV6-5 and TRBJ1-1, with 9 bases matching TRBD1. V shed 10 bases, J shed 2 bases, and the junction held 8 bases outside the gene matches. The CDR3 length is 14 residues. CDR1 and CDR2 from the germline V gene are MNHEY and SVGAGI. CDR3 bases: TGTGCCACCCTAGGGACAGGGTTCAACACTGAAGCTTTCTTT. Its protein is CATLGTGFNTEAFF.

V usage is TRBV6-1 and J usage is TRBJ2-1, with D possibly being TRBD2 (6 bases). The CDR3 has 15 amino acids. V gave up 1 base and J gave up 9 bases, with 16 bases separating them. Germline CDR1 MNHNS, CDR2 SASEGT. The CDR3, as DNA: TGTGCCAGCAGTGAAGAAGGAGGGGCTAGTACTGAGCAGTTCTTC. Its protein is CASSEEGGASTEQFF.

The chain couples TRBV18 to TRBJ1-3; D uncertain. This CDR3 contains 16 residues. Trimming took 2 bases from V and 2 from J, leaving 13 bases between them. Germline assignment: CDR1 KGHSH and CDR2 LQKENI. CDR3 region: CASSPGLDLAGNTIYF. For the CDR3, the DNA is TGTGCCAGCTCACCAGGGCTCGACTTAGCTGGAAACACCATATATTTT. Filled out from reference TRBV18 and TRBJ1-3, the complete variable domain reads NAGVMQNPRHLVRRRGQEARLRCSPMKGHSHVYWYRQLPEEGLKFMVYLQKENIIDESGMPKERFSAEFPKEGPSILRIQQVVRGDSAAYFCASSPGLDLAGNTIYFGEGSWLTVV.

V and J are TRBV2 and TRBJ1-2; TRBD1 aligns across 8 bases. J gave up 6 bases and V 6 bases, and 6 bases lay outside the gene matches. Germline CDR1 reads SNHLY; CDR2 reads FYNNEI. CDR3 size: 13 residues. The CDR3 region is CASSWTGSNGYTF. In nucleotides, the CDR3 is TGTGCCAGCAGCTGGACAGGGTCGAATGGCTACACCTTC.

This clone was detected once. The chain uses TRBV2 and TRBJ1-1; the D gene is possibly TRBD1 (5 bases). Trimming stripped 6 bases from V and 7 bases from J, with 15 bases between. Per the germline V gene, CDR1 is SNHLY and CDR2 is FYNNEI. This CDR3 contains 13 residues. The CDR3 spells CASSLGTTNEAFF. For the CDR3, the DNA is TGTGCCAGCAGCCTAGGGACGACAAATGAAGCTTTCTTT.

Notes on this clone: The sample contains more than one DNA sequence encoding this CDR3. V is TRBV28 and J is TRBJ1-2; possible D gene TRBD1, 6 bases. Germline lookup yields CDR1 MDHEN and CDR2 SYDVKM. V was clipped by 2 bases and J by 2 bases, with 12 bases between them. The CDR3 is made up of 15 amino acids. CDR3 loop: CASSLRRGLNYGYTF. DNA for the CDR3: TGTGCCAGCAGTTTACGCCGGGGGCTCAACTATGGCTACACCTTC.

For the CDR3, the DNA is TGTGCCAGCAGTACCGGGACAGCCTTTTACGAGCAGTACTTC. Protein sequence: CASSTGTAFYEQYF. The rearrangement uses TRBV2 and TRBJ2-7, with TRBD1 identical over 7 bases. Germline V gene lookup returns CDR1 SNHLY and CDR2 FYNNEI. This CDR3 contains 14 residues. Trimming cost V 5 bases and J 4 bases; bases outside gene matches: 8.

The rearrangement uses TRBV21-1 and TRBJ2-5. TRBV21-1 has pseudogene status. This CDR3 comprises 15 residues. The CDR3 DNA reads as TGTGCCAGCCCTTCGGGCCCCAGGAACCAAGAGACCCAGTACTTC. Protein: CASPSGPRNQETQYF.

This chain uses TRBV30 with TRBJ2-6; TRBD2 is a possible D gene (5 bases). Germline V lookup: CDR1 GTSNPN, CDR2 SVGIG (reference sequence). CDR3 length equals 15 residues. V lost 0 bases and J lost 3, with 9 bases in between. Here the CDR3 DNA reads TGTGCCTGGAGTGTCTCTAGCATTGGGGCCAACGTCCTGACTTTC. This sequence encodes CAWSVSSIGANVLTF.

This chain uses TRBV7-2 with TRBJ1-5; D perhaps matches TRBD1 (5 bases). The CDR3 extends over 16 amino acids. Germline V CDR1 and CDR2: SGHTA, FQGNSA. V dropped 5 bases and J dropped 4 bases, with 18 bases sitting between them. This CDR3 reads CASSQQASGTNQPQHF. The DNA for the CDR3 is TGTGCCAGCAGCCAGCAGGCGTCCGGGACTAATCAGCCCCAGCATTTT.

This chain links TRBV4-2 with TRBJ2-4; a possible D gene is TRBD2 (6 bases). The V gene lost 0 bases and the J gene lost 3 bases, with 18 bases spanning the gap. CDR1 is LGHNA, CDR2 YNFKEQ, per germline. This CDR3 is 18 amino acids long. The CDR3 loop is CASSQDGRLETNKNIQYF. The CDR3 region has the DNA TGTGCCAGCAGCCAAGATGGGAGGTTAGAGACAAACAAAAACATTCAGTACTTC.

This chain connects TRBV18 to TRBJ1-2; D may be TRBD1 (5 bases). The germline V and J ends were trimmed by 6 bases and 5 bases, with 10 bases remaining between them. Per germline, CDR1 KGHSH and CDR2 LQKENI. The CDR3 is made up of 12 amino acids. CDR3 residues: CASSTDRYGYTF. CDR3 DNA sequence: TGTGCCAGCTCGACAGACAGATATGGCTACACCTTC. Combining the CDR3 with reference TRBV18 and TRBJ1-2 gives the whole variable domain NAGVMQNPRHLVRRRGQEARLRCSPMKGHSHVYWYRQLPEEGLKFMVYLQKENIIDESGMPKERFSAEFPKEGPSILRIQQVVRGDSAAYFCASSTDRYGYTFGSGTRLTVV.

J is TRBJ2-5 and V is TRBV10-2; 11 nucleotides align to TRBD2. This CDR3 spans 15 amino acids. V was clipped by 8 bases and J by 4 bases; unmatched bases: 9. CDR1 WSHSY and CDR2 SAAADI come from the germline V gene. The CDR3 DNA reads TGCGCCAGCGAACGGACTAGCGGGTCGGGAGAGACCCAGTACTTC. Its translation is CASERTSGSGETQYF.